This TCR beta chain was found in a study of T-cell memory formation after mild COVID-19. With regard to this clonotype: What it recognizes is unknown.

Notes on the study in general: Later expanders leaned CD4+, whereas clones that contracted between day 15 and 85 were balanced CD4/CD8.

The germline V gene has CDR1 SGHDT and CDR2 YYEEEE. The CDR3 totals 14 residues. V dropped 0 bases and J dropped 2 bases, with 9 bases sitting between them. Each CDR3 protein is one row after TCRdb ran MiXCR on the 5' RACE reads. The table shows hundreds of thousands of distinct CDR3 sequences, with roughly a quarter occurring only once. This sequence joins TRBV5-6 and TRBJ2-7; the D is unclear. This sequence originates from an adult woman who had mild COVID-19 (a few samples of this study predate the infection). Cell type and time point are not known. Input material: PBMCs or a T cell subset sorted from them (not recorded which). The CDR3 is CASSLGESTYEQYF. CDR3 nucleotides: TGTGCCAGCAGCTTGGGAGAGTCAACCTACGAGCAGTACTTC.